The table lists the clone carrying this T cell receptor (beta chain) with a few counts. This CDR3 contains 16 residues. Germline V gene sequence: CDR1 SEHNR, CDR2 FQNEAQ (reference sequence). With 2 bases removed from V and 0 bases from J, the gap between germline ends came to 13 bases. This specimen comes from a study of T cells in tumors after PD-1 blockade. About the research overall: Treatment was either pembrolizumab 200 mg every 3 weeks or cemiplimab 350 mg every 2 weeks. On average, peripheral blood gave some 120,000 TCR templates and under 40,000 unique clonotypes.

The table came from immunoSEQ multiplex PCR; TCRdb's copy has only in-frame clones and leaves some out. The table has about 20,000 clones, around 78% seen once. The chain uses TRBV7-9 and TRBJ1-1, with TRBD1 as a possible D gene (5 bases). This clonotype originated in a human donor with basal cell carcinoma. The sample consisted of PBMCs, taken before anti-PD-1 treatment. CDR3 sequence reads: CASSLSGIRMNTEAFF. CDR3 sequence (DNA): TGTGCCAGCAGCTTATCAGGGATTCGGATGAACACTGAAGCTTTCTTT.